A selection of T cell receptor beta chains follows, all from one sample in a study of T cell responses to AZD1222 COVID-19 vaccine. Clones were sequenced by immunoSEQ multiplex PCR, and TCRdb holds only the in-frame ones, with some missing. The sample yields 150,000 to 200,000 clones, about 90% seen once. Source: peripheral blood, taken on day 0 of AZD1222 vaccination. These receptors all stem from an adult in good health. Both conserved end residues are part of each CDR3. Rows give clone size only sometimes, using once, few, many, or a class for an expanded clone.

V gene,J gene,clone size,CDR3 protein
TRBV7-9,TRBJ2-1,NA,CASSLALSETYNEQFF
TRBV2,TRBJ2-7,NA,CASSERQNYEQYF
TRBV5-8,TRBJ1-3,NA,CASSLGRLSSGNTIYF
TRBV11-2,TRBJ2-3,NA,CASTIADTQYF
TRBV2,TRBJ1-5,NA,CASSEGGTGGQPQHF
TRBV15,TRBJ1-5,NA,CATSRDPNSNQPQHF
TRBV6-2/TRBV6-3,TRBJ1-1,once,CASSSTPGQGPLNTEAFF
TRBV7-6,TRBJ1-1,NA,CASSPGAGGTNTEAFF
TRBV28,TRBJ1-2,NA,CASSLGHQGAGYTF
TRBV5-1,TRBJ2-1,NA,CASSYPGTSGNNEQFF
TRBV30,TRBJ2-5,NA,CAWSVPLLAGGRETQYF
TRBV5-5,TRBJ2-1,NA,CASSFLYEIGVYNEQFF
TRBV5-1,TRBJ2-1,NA,CASSWGDRSRAYNEQFF
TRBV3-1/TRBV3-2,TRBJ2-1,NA,CASSHQLIAGGSYNEQFF
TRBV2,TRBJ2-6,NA,CASSRASSGANVLTF
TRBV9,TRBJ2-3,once,CASSVGASGRVTDTQYF
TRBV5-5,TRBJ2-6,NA,CASSPVTSGANVLTF
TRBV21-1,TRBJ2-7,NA,CASSKDRYF
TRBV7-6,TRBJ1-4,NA,CASSRTGGVNEKLFF
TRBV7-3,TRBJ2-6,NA,CASSAHPGLAVLNSGANVLTF
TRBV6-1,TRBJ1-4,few,CASSEVPGRVNEKLFF
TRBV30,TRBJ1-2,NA,CAWGTGTGGFGYTF
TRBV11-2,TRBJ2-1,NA,CASSLVYQLLTDNEQFF
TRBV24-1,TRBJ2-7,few,CATSEGRERSYEQYF
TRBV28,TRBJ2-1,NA,CASSATGGWTYNEQFF
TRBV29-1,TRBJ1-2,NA,CSVVAGLANYGYTF
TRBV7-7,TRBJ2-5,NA,CASSLAGTSGRAGETQYF
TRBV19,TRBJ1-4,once,CASRITGASNEKLFF
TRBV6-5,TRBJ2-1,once,CASRVVAGVYSEQFF
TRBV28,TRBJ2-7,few,CASREWGGYEQYF
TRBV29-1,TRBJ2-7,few,CSGTRDYEQYF
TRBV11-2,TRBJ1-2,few,CASSTRQGAGGYTF
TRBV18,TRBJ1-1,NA,CASSPRTAEAFF
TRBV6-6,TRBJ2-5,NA,CASSPPSGRAEETQYF
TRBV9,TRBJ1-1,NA,CASSPGGWNTEAFF
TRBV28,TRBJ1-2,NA,CASSLSGGANYGYTF
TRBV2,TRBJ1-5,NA,CASRYRSNQPQHF
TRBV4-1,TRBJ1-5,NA,CASSQPGQPNQPQHF
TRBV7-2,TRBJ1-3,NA,CASSSIPGNTIYF
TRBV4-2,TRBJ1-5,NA,CASSYGTGGQPQHF
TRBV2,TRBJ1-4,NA,CASSATGMGEKLFF
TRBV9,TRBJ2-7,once,CASSVAGGTYEQYF
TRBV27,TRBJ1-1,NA,CASSLLALNTEAFF
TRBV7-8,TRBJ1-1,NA,CASSFLATGLGDTEAFF
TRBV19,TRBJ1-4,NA,CASSIGEKLFF
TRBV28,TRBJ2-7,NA,CASTLGASYEQYF
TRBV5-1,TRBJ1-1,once,CASSFRPGTGAEAFF
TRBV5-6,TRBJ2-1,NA,CASSLDIGISGRINEQFF
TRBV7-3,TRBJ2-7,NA,CASRFTRAHEQYF
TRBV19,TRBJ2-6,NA,CASSVTSTGANVLTF
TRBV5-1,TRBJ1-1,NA,CASSLPQLEVAFF
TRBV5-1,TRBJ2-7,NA,CASSLVGTSDSRQYF
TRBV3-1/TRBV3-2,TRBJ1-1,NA,CASSRDRNTEAFF
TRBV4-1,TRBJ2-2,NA,CASSQVGTGARGELFF
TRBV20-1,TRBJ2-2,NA,CSASSGRMGGELFF
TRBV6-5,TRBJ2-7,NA,CASVSNRATYEQYF